The sequence of this T cell receptor (beta chain) was determined in a study of blood T cells in healthy people across ages. The study, taken as a whole, reports: When set beside aged donors, long-lived donors presented more naive CD4+ cells and higher diversity.

Trimming cost V 3 bases and J 5 bases; bases outside gene matches: 8. This CDR3 contains 15 residues. From germline, CDR1 is SGHTA and CDR2 FQGNSA. It was roughly 10 milliliters of peripheral blood that were drawn from each donor. PCR was performed a second time for about 6 to 11 cycles using a sample-barcoded 5' primer and a J-beta primer mix. Each CDR3 protein is one row after TCRdb ran MiXCR on the 5' RACE reads. Of around 1.7 million distinct CDR3 sequences in the sample, approximately 28% were seen once. A note on this clonotype: Its antigen is as yet unknown.

V usage is TRBV7-2 and J usage is TRBJ1-2; 8 bases map to TRBD1. This TCR came from a young woman in good health. Sequencing was done on a sample of blood. CDR3 nucleotides: TGTGCCAGCAGCTTGAGTACAGGGGGTAGTTATGGCTACACCTTC. It encodes CASSLSTGGSYGYTF. Based on the CDR3 plus reference TRBV7-2 and TRBJ1-2, the full variable domain is GAGVSQSPSNKVTEKGKDVELRCDPISGHTALYWYRQSLGQGLEFLIYFQGNSAPDKSGLPSDRFSAERTGGSVSTLTIQRTQQEDSAVYLCASSLSTGGSYGYTFGSGTRLTVV.